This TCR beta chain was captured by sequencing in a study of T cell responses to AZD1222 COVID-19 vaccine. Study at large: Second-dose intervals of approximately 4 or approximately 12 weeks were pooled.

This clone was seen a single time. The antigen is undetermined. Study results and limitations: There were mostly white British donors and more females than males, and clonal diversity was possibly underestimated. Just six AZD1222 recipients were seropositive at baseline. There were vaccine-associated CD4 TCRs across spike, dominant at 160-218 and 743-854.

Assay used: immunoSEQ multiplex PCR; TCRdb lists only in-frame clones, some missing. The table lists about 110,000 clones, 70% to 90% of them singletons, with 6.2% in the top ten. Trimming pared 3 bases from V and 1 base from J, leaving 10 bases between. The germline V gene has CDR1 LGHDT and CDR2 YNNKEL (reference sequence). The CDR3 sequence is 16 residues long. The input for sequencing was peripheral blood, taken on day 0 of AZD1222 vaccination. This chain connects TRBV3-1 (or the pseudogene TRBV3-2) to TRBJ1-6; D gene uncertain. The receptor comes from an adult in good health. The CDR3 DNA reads TGTGCCAGCAGCCACTATAGGGAATCCTATAATTCACCCCTCCACTTT. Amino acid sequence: CASSHYRESYNSPLHF.